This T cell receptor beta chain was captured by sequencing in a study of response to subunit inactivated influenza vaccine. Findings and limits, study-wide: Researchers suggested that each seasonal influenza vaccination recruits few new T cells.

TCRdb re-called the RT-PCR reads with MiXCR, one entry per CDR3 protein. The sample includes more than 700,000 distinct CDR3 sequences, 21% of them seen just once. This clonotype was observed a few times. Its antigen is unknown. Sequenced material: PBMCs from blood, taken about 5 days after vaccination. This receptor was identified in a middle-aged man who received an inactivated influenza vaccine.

The CDR3: CASRPEAGDSREQYF. CDR3 nucleotide sequence: TGTGCCAGTAGGCCCGAGGCTGGGGACTCTAGGGAGCAGTACTTC. The chain links TRBV19 to TRBJ2-7, with a weak D call TRBD2 (6 bases). In germline, CDR1 is LNHDA, CDR2 SQIVND (reference sequence). V was cut by 6 bases and J by 7 bases, with 22 bases left in between. The CDR3 runs to 15 residues.